The sequence of this T cell receptor (beta chain) was determined in a study of T cells in Graves' hyperthyroidism and ophthalmopathy. Study information: Pretreatment peripheral blood was obtained at initial diagnosis. Broader study findings: Peripheral blood also featured most of the thyroid clonotypes expanded above 0.001. Stable hyperthyroidism was separated from ophthalmopathy by a model based on 13 V-J features.

The CDR3 regions of TCR beta were amplified from RNA transcripts. With the HTBI primer set, the TCR CDR3 went through a first round of RT-PCR. TCRdb reprocessed the multiplex PCR reads with MiXCR, giving one entry per CDR3 protein. The sample carries some 500,000 distinct CDR3 sequences, roughly an eighth recorded once. Losses at the gene ends were 1 base for V and 5 bases for J; bases not matched to a gene: 8. In germline, CDR1 is SGHRS, CDR2 YFSETQ. This CDR3 comprises 15 residues. Graves' hyperthyroidism qualified as stable when ophthalmopathy did not progress within 18 months. Notes on this clonotype: Its target is not known.

The sequenced sample consisted of blood. This TCR derives from a woman between 18 and 30 years old with Graves' hyperthyroidism. The chain joins TRBV5-1 to TRBJ1-1, with 7 nucleotides matching TRBD1. CDR3 sequence: CASSLFRTGDTEAFF. Here the CDR3 DNA reads TGCGCCAGCAGCTTGTTCCGTACAGGGGATACTGAAGCTTTCTTT.